What follows is one T cell receptor beta chain and its context. As yet, its antigen is unknown. The data belong to a study of cytomegalovirus exposure and HLA in healthy donors. Study observations and caveats: Rare sequences made up most TCRs, while some public TCRs were found in many donors.

J was trimmed by 9 bases and V by 5 bases; bases with no gene match: 4. Looked up from germline, CDR1 is MGHDK and CDR2 is SYGVNS. CDR3 length equals 13 residues. PCR primers comprised 60 Vbeta and 13 Jbeta primers. The assay was immunoSEQ multiplex PCR, and TCRdb's table has in-frame clones only and misses some. The sample lists approximately 120,000 clones; roughly 82% were seen once. The TCR was taken from a woman in her 40s in good health and CMV-seropositive. The chain has TRBV25-1 and TRBJ2-1; 10 bases agree with TRBD2. Sequencing input: PBMCs. The CDR3 sequence: CASSPLAGAEQFF. CDR3 bases: TGTGCCAGCAGTCCCCTAGCGGGAGCTGAGCAGTTCTTC.